A selection of T cell receptor beta chains follows, all from one sample in a study of OX40 agonist ivuxolimab in advanced cancers. Sequencing used immunoSEQ multiplex PCR; TCRdb keeps in-frame clones, though not all of them. Of about 76,000 clones in the sample, around 86% were seen once. Here the sequenced sample was CD4+ or CD8+ T cells sorted from blood, taken in a trial of the OX40 agonist ivuxolimab. The receptor source for this set is an adult with an advanced solid tumor such as melanoma, head and neck, liver or kidney cancer. The CDR3 runs from the conserved cysteine through the conserved F or W. D genes are given only for firm matches. Clone size is stated in some rows and not others, as once, few, many or a class when expanded.

J gene | CDR3 length | V gene | clone size | D gene | CDR3 protein | CDR3 DNA
TRBJ2-3 | 14 | TRBV11-2 | . | . | CASSLGTGPDTQYF | TGTGCCAGCAGCTTAGGTACAGGCCCAGATACGCAGTATTTT
TRBJ2-5 | 15 | TRBV5-4 | . | . | CASSLVPAGQETQYF | TGTGCCAGCAGCTTGGTGCCCGCAGGGCAAGAGACCCAGTACTTC
TRBJ1-2 | 14 | TRBV30 | few | . | CAWSRGSTNYGYTF | TGTGCCTGGAGTAGGGGGTCTACTAACTATGGCTACACCTTC
TRBJ2-6 | 16 | TRBV7-2 | . | . | CASSPGHSPGANVLTF | TGTGCCAGCAGCCCCGGACACTCTCCTGGGGCCAACGTCCTGACTTTC
TRBJ2-7 | 17 | TRBV21-1 | few | . | CASSTPRGTRTFDEQYF | TGTGCCAGCAGCACCCCCCGCGGGACACGGACTTTCGACGAGCAGTACTTC
TRBJ2-7 | 22 | TRBV19 | . | TRBD2 | CASSIVKEQGGLAGRSSYEQYF | TGTGCCAGTAGTATAGTTAAAGAGCAGGGGGGACTAGCGGGGCGAAGCTCCTACGAGCAGTACTTC
TRBJ2-1 | 14 | TRBV6-1 | . | TRBD1 | CASSAGQGKGEQFF | TGTGCCAGCAGTGCGGGACAGGGAAAGGGTGAGCAGTTCTTC
TRBJ1-1 | 11 | TRBV19 | . | . | CATTDRRWAFF | TGTGCCACCACGGACAGAAGGTGGGCTTTCTTT
TRBJ1-2 | 14 | TRBV6-5 | . | . | CASSSGGTDYGYTF | TGTGCCAGCAGTTCCGGCGGCACTGACTATGGCTACACCTTC
TRBJ2-5 | 12 | TRBV6-6 | . | . | CASSYSQITQYF | TGTGCCAGCAGTTACTCCCAGATCACCCAGTACTTC
TRBJ2-2 | 15 | TRBV5-4 | . | . | CASSPKDRNTGELFF | TGTGCCAGCAGCCCGAAGGACAGGAACACCGGGGAGCTGTTTTTT
TRBJ1-1 | 12 | TRBV11-3 | . | . | CASSSREAEAFF | TGTGCCAGCAGCTCCAGGGAAGCTGAAGCTTTCTTT
TRBJ1-2 | 12 | TRBV10-3 | . | . | CAISEIIPGYTF | TGTGCCATCAGTGAGATTATCCCCGGCTACACCTTC
TRBJ2-7 | 15 | TRBV6-1 | . | TRBD2 | CACTGTSGGENEQYF | TGTGCCTGTACCGGGACTAGCGGGGGCGAGAACGAGCAGTACTTC
TRBJ2-7 | 15 | TRBV9 | once | TRBD2 | CASSAFPSGSYEQYF | TGTGCCAGCAGCGCTTTTCCTAGCGGGTCCTACGAGCAGTACTTC
TRBJ1-2 | 14 | TRBV30 | . | . | CAWSVGQGRYGYTF | TGTGCCTGGAGTGTAGGGCAGGGGAGGTATGGCTACACCTTC
TRBJ1-2 | 13 | TRBV6-5 | . | . | CASSLDRHYGYTF | TGTGCCAGCAGCCTAGACAGGCACTATGGCTACACCTTC
TRBJ2-1 | 15 | TRBV4-1 | . | TRBD2 | CASSLGFSGSSEQFF | TGCGCCAGCAGCCTTGGCTTTAGCGGGAGTAGTGAGCAGTTCTTC
TRBJ2-1 | 16 | TRBV7-2 | . | . | CASSTRNTLSYNEQFF | TGTGCCAGCAGCACACGGAATACCCTATCCTACAATGAGCAGTTCTTC
TRBJ1-1 | 14 | TRBV30 | . | TRBD1 | CAWRMPGQGSEAFF | TGTGCCTGGAGAATGCCGGGACAGGGCTCTGAAGCTTTCTTT
TRBJ1-2 | 18 | TRBV18 | . | . | CASSPTAGTAGGGYGYTF | TGTGCCAGCTCACCAACGGCCGGGACGGCCGGAGGGGGCTATGGCTACACCTTC
TRBJ1-4 | 12 | TRBV19 | . | . | CASSPRGEKLFF | TGTGCCAGTAGTCCGCGAGGAGAAAAACTGTTTTTT
TRBJ1-2 | 13 | TRBV11-2 | . | TRBD1 | CASSLDRPYGYTF | TGTGCCAGCAGCTTGGACAGGCCCTATGGCTACACCTTC
TRBJ2-7 | 15 | TRBV2 | . | TRBD1 | CASSKNPGTGGQQYF | TGTGCCAGCAGTAAAAACCCTGGGACAGGGGGACAGCAGTACTTC
TRBJ1-6 | 14 | TRBV2 | once | TRBD1 | CASSPGQNNSPLHF | TGTGCCAGCAGTCCGGGACAGAATAATTCACCCCTCCACTTT
TRBJ1-1 | 14 | TRBV6-1 | . | . | CASRIETGNTEAFF | TGTGCCAGCAGAATTGAGACAGGAAACACTGAAGCTTTCTTT
TRBJ1-3 | 15 | TRBV5-1 | . | . | CASSLDSGAQDTIYF | TGCGCCAGCAGCTTGGACTCCGGGGCCCAAGATACCATATATTTT
TRBJ1-4 | 13 | TRBV6-5 | . | . | CASRPGEGGKLFF | TGTGCCAGCAGACCCGGGGAGGGGGGAAAACTGTTTTTT
TRBJ1-2 | 15 | TRBV6-5 | . | . | CASRTRGLLGHGYTF | TGTGCCAGCAGGACCAGGGGCCTCCTTGGTCATGGCTACACCTTC
TRBJ2-3 | 15 | TRBV29-1 | . | TRBD2 | CSVGTSGGSTDTQYF | TGCAGCGTTGGCACCAGCGGGGGTAGCACAGATACGCAGTATTTT
TRBJ2-3 | 14 | TRBV10-3 | . | TRBD2 | CAISESGGYLAQYF | TGTGCCATCAGTGAGTCGGGAGGGTACCTTGCGCAGTATTTT
TRBJ2-1 | 15 | TRBV5-1 | . | . | CASTPGTGTYNEQFF | TGCGCCAGCACCCCCGGGACTGGGACATACAATGAGCAGTTCTTC
TRBJ1-2 | 11 | TRBV7-9 | once | . | CASSIQNGYTF | TGTGCCAGCAGCATACAGAATGGCTACACCTTC
TRBJ2-5 | 15 | TRBV7-2 | . | TRBD2 | CASSLEGWREETQYF | TGTGCCAGCAGCTTAGAAGGCTGGCGGGAGGAGACCCAGTACTTC
TRBJ2-5 | 16 | TRBV7-2 | . | TRBD2 | CASSLVGAGGQETQYF | TGTGCCAGCAGCTTAGTAGGCGCGGGAGGTCAAGAGACCCAGTACTTC
TRBJ1-4 | 15 | TRBV5-1 | few | TRBD1 | CASSSQGATNEKLFF | TGCGCCAGCAGCTCGCAGGGGGCAACTAATGAAAAACTGTTTTTT
TRBJ2-3 | 14 | TRBV7-9 | . | TRBD1 | CASSRGQGTDTQYF | TGTGCCAGCAGCCGGGGACAGGGAACAGATACGCAGTATTTT
TRBJ1-2 | 13 | TRBV7-8 | . | . | CASSLAATYGYTF | TGTGCCAGCAGCTTAGCGGCCACGTATGGCTACACCTTC
TRBJ2-7 | 14 | TRBV5-6 | . | . | CASSLGGGSYEQYF | TGTGCCAGCAGCTTAGGAGGTGGCTCCTACGAGCAGTACTTC
TRBJ1-3 | 16 | TRBV5-6 | few | TRBD1 | CASSVQGPLPGNTIYF | TGTGCCAGCAGCGTACAGGGGCCCCTTCCTGGAAACACCATATATTTT
TRBJ1-1 | 14 | TRBV7-2 | . | . | CASSLTGGGTEAFF | TGTGCCAGCAGCTTAACGGGGGGTGGGACTGAAGCTTTCTTT